This paragraph reports one TCR beta chain. The antigen remains undetermined. CDR3 length: 14 residues. V lost 0 bases to trimming and J lost 5 bases; unmatched junction nucleotides: 7. Germline loops: CDR1 GTSNPN, CDR2 SVGIG (reference sequence). Nominally healthy donors were sampled, though unrecorded immune exposures were likely. This sample is drawn from a study of cytomegalovirus exposure and HLA in healthy donors. Regarding the study as a whole: Later work found most CMV-associated TCR beta chains apparently HLA-restricted.

The PCR ran on 60 Vbeta and 13 Jbeta primers. TCRdb's copy holds only in-frame clones and misses some; the assay was immunoSEQ multiplex PCR. Among approximately 210,000 clones listed, over 80% were seen once. The clonotype comes from a man between 40 and 49 years old in good health and CMV-seropositive. Sequenced material: PBMCs. This chain links TRBV30 with TRBJ2-7; 7 bases map to TRBD2. For the CDR3, the DNA is TGTGCCTGGAGTGTCGGCGGGAGTTCAAACGAGCAGTACTTC. Translating it yields CAWSVGGSSNEQYF.